This T cell receptor beta chain is from a study of OX40 agonist ivuxolimab in advanced cancers. Overall study context: An anti-OX40 (CD134) antibody with agonistic activity, ivuxolimab, was administered to patients.

TCRdb's table, derived via immunoSEQ multiplex PCR, lists solely in-frame clones and lacks some. Of almost 70,000 clones in the sample, 80% to 95% were seen once. Patients were excluded for autoimmune disease history or systemic immunosuppression. Blood was sampled at baseline, cycle 4 day 1, and cycle 7 day 1. The TCR originated in an adult with an advanced solid tumor such as melanoma, head and neck, liver or kidney cancer. Sequencing was performed on CD4+ or CD8+ T cells sorted from blood, taken in a trial of the OX40 agonist ivuxolimab.

The CDR3 loop is CASRRDRGSYEQYF. The CDR3 DNA reads TGTGCCAGCAGACGGGACAGGGGATCCTACGAGCAGTACTTC. This chain uses TRBV6-4 with TRBJ2-7; the match to TRBD1 covers 10 bases. CDR3 size: 14 residues. Losses at the gene ends were 6 bases for V and 1 base for J; bases not matched to a gene: 3. CDR1 and CDR2 (germline): MRHNA, SNTAGT.